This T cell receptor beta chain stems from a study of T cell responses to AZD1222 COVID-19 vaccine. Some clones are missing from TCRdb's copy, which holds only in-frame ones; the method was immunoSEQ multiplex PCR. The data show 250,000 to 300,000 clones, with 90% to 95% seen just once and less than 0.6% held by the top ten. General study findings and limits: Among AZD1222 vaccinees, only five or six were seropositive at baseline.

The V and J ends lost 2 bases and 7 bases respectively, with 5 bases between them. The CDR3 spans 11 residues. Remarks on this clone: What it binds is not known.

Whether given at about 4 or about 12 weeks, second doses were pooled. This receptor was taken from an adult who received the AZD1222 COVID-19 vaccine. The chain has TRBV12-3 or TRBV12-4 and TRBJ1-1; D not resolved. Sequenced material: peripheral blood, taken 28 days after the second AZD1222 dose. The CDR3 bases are TGTGCCAGCAGTTTAAGCCGTGAAGCTTTCTTT. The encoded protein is CASSLSREAFF.